This T cell receptor beta chain was recovered during a study of T cell repertoires in cytomegalovirus infection. Study details: HLA-B-restricted CMV epitopes that are well studied were used alongside recently identified HLA-C-restricted ones. Matching HLA type and CMV infection were both indicated by public TCR beta signatures.

Regarding this clonotype: No antigen is known for it.

TCRdb reprocessed the reads via MiXCR and lists one record per CDR3 protein. The top ten clones hold roughly 17% of a sample with roughly 500,000 distinct CDR3 sequences, around 35% of them seen once. General observations from the study: Ex vivo responses were dominated by HLA-C-restricted CMV-specific TCR beta clonotypes. Pooled public TCR beta family frequency picked out CMV carriers with the relevant HLA.

The CDR3 consists of 15 residues. Per the germline V gene, CDR1 is LNHDA and CDR2 is SQIVND (reference sequence). Trimming stripped 7 bases from V and 7 bases from J, with 17 bases between. This sequence joins TRBV19 and TRBJ1-6, with D possibly matching TRBD1 (5 bases). Sequenced material: cultured PBMCs, taken from culture after CMV antigen stimulation. This TCR came from a human donor in good health (CMV status not recorded). Some clones in this sample may be carry-over from other donors' samples. DNA of the CDR3: TGTGCCAGTAACCCCGGGCAGGGATGGAATTCACCCCTCCACTTT. This translates into CASNPGQGWNSPLHF.